This is a list of T cell receptor beta chains from one sample in a study of blood T cells in healthy people across ages. TCRdb redid the calling of the 5' RACE reads with MiXCR, one entry per CDR3 protein. The sample has about 290,000 distinct CDR3 sequences; 25% to 30% are singletons. The source material was blood. These receptors originate from a woman in her 70s in good health. The CDR3 runs from the conserved cysteine through the conserved F or W. D genes are given only for firm matches. Size values are once, few and many counts, or a class for expanded clones, and some rows have none.

size: few
V: TRBV12-3/TRBV12-4
J: TRBJ2-5
D: NA
CDR3: CASSWTRTWETQYF
DNA: TGTGCCAGCAGTTGGACCCGGACGTGGGAGACCCAGTACTTC

size: NA
V: TRBV20-1
J: TRBJ2-7
D: TRBD2
CDR3: CSAREGTSGSSSYEQYF
DNA: TGCAGTGCTAGAGAAGGGACTAGCGGGAGTTCTTCCTACGAGCAGTACTTC

size: NA
V: TRBV18
J: TRBJ2-1
D: TRBD1
CDR3: CASSPGDRVEQFF
DNA: TGTGCCAGCTCACCAGGGGACAGGGTTGAGCAGTTCTTC

size: NA
V: TRBV7-3
J: TRBJ2-2
D: TRBD1
CDR3: CASSARQGGASNTGELFF
DNA: TGTGCCAGCAGCGCCAGACAGGGGGGCGCCTCGAACACCGGGGAGCTGTTTTTT

size: once
V: TRBV29-1
J: TRBJ2-6
D: NA
CDR3: CSVLGRTSGANVLTF
DNA: TGCAGCGTTCTCGGACGGACCTCTGGGGCCAACGTCCTGACTTTC

size: NA
V: TRBV11-2
J: TRBJ2-7
D: NA
CDR3: CASSFIAPGYEQYF
DNA: TGTGCCAGCAGCTTTATCGCCCCTGGTTACGAGCAGTACTTC

size: NA
V: TRBV20-1
J: TRBJ2-5
D: NA
CDR3: CSASGGAGARRETQYF
DNA: TGCAGTGCTAGTGGTGGTGCTGGGGCGCGGAGAGAGACCCAGTACTTC

size: NA
V: TRBV11-1
J: TRBJ2-5
D: NA
CDR3: CASSPFEGPLFAETQYF
DNA: TGTGCCAGCAGCCCCTTTGAGGGGCCCCTCTTCGCAGAGACCCAGTACTTC

size: NA
V: TRBV12-3/TRBV12-4
J: TRBJ2-7
D: NA
CDR3: CASSLSQTYEQYF
DNA: TGTGCCAGCAGTTTGAGTCAAACCTACGAGCAGTACTTC

size: few
V: TRBV29-1
J: TRBJ2-1
D: TRBD2
CDR3: CSASRGGSIYKEQFF
DNA: TGCAGCGCTTCTAGGGGCGGGAGTATCTACAAGGAGCAGTTCTTC

size: few
V: TRBV12-3/TRBV12-4
J: TRBJ1-2
D: NA
CDR3: CASSLGGFYTF
DNA: TGTGCCAGCAGTTTAGGGGGATTCTACACCTTC

size: NA
V: TRBV28
J: TRBJ1-2
D: NA
CDR3: CASTPLWGRGGYTF
DNA: TGTGCCAGCACCCCCTTGTGGGGTCGGGGTGGCTACACCTTC

size: NA
V: TRBV2
J: TRBJ2-1
D: TRBD2
CDR3: CASSHSGSIIAEQFF
DNA: TGTGCCAGCAGTCATAGCGGGAGTATAATAGCTGAGCAGTTCTTC

size: few
V: TRBV6-1
J: TRBJ2-4
D: NA
CDR3: CATRRGGLDIQYF
DNA: TGTGCCACCAGGAGGGGGGGCTTGGACATTCAGTACTTC

size: NA
V: TRBV7-7
J: TRBJ2-1
D: NA
CDR3: CASSLDSGVYNEQFF
DNA: TGTGCTAGCAGCTTAGATTCAGGAGTTTACAATGAGCAGTTCTTC

size: few
V: TRBV6-1
J: TRBJ2-7
D: NA
CDR3: CASSPQGIYEQYF
DNA: TGTGCCAGCAGTCCCCAAGGGATTTACGAGCAGTACTTC

size: NA
V: TRBV28
J: TRBJ2-2
D: NA
CDR3: CACSPQGFGELFF
DNA: TGTGCCTGCAGTCCCCAGGGATTCGGGGAGCTGTTTTTT

size: NA
V: TRBV7-3
J: TRBJ1-2
D: NA
CDR3: CASSSYRDGGYTF
DNA: TGTGCCAGCAGCTCATACAGGGATGGTGGCTACACCTTC

size: few
V: TRBV7-7
J: TRBJ2-1
D: TRBD1
CDR3: CASSITGGSYNEQFF
DNA: TGTGCTAGCAGCATAACAGGGGGCTCCTACAATGAGCAGTTCTTC

size: NA
V: TRBV7-8
J: TRBJ2-2
D: NA
CDR3: CASSSDRNTGELFF
DNA: TGTGCCAGCAGCTCCGACAGGAACACCGGGGAGCTGTTCTTT

size: NA
V: TRBV18
J: TRBJ1-1
D: NA
CDR3: CASSPSDKNTEAFF
DNA: TGTGCCAGCTCACCCTCGGACAAGAACACTGAAGCTTTCTTT

size: NA
V: TRBV7-6
J: TRBJ2-7
D: NA
CDR3: CASSLASPYGQYF
DNA: TGTGCCAGCAGCTTAGCCTCCCCTTACGGGCAGTACTTC